The 21 T cell receptor beta chains below all came from one sample that was sequenced in a study of cytomegalovirus exposure and HLA in healthy donors (dated by TCRdb to about 2017). Libraries were built with the immunoSEQ multiplex PCR assay. For the multiplex PCR, a mixture combining 60 forward primers for TCR Vbeta segments and 13 reverse primers for TCR Jbeta segments was used. TCRdb holds this immuneACCESS table with in-frame rearrangements only. Some clones are missing; in checked studies, unresolved V genes explain under half, and the rest has no known cause. The sample has 220,000 or so clones on record, 82% of them singletons. Less than 3% of the sample rests with the top ten. Material for sequencing was PBMCs. The receptors shown here come from a woman in her thirties or forties in good health and CMV-seronegative.

The J gene is TRBJ2-1, the V gene TRBV27, with D possibly matching TRBD2 (6 bases). The CDR3 sequence is 16 residues long. In germline, CDR1 is MNHEY, CDR2 SMNVEV (reference sequence). Trimming stripped 1 base from V and 3 bases from J, with 13 bases between. CDR3 in amino acids: CASSLLGGDDYNEQFF. CDR3 DNA: TGTGCCAGCAGTTTATTAGGCGGGGATGACTACAATGAGCAGTTCTTC.

The V gene is TRBV28, the J gene TRBJ2-3; D may be TRBD2 (6 bases). Trimming left V 2 bases short and J 4 bases short, with 10 bases between. Per germline, CDR1 MDHEN and CDR2 SYDVKM. CDR3 length equals 14 residues. The CDR3 bases are TGTGCCAGCAGTTTAACGGCTAGCGCAGATACGCAGTATTTT. Translation gives CASSLTASADTQYF.

This chain uses TRBV28 with TRBJ2-1; 10 bases are shared with TRBD1. The V gene end was trimmed by 6 bases and the J gene end by 4 bases; junction bases not matched to a gene: 3. This CDR3 is built from 14 residues. Looked up from germline, CDR1 is MDHEN and CDR2 is SYDVKM. The CDR3 loop reads CASRGGQGYNEQFF. CDR3 coding DNA: TGTGCCAGCAGGGGGGGACAGGGGTACAATGAGCAGTTCTTC.

The chain employs TRBV9 and TRBJ2-1, with D perhaps TRBD2 (5 bases). The germline gives CDR1 SGDLS, CDR2 YYNGEE. The CDR3 consists of 14 residues. Trimming took 2 bases from V and 6 from J, leaving 12 bases between them. In DNA, the CDR3 is TGTGCCAGCAGCGTGGAGGAAATAGCCAATGAGCAGTTCTTC. It encodes CASSVEEIANEQFF.

This chain joins TRBV9 and TRBJ2-7; 9 bases are shared with TRBD2. The CDR3 extends over 15 amino acids. CDR1 is SGDLS, CDR2 YYNGEE, per germline. The ends lost 2 bases at V and 5 bases at J; junction bases unmatched: 8. The CDR3 spells CASSVSSGRLHEQYF. The CDR3 coding sequence is TGTGCCAGCAGCGTTTCCAGCGGGAGGCTCCACGAGCAGTACTTC. The whole variable domain, remainder taken from reference TRBV9 and TRBJ2-7, is DSGVTQTPKHLITATGQRVTLRCSPRSGDLSVYWYQQSLDQGLQFLIQYYNGEERAKGNILERFSAQQFPDLHSELNLSSLELGDSALYFCASSVSSGRLHEQYFGPGTRLTVT.

J is TRBJ1-1 and V is TRBV19, with 7 bases identical to TRBD1. Germline V gene lookup returns CDR1 LNHDA and CDR2 SQIVND (reference sequence). V was clipped by 6 bases and J by 0 bases; unmatched bases: 10. The CDR3 is 16 residues long. CDR3 sequence reads: CASSTRDSPLNTEAFF. CDR3 DNA sequence: TGTGCCAGTAGCACCCGGGACAGCCCCTTGAACACTGAAGCTTTCTTT.

The gene calls are TRBV30 and TRBJ1-2; TRBD1 aligns across 9 bases. Germline loops: CDR1 GTSNPN, CDR2 SVGIG (reference sequence). This CDR3 has 10 amino acids. V shed 5 bases, J shed 8 bases, and the junction held 0 bases outside the gene matches. CDR3 protein: CAWGQGGYTF. In DNA form, the CDR3 reads TGTGCCTGGGGACAGGGGGGCTACACCTTC.

The sample holds one count of this clone. The chain carries TRBV18 and TRBJ2-1; 10 bases line up with TRBD2. Trimming removed 4 bases from V and 6 bases from J; junction bases left unmatched: 9. Per the germline V gene, CDR1 is KGHSH and CDR2 is LQKENI. The CDR3 is 16 residues long. The CDR3 nucleotides read TGTGCCAGCTCACTGACGAGCGGGAGGGCCGGCAATGAGCAGTTCTTC. This translates into CASSLTSGRAGNEQFF.

This rearrangement joins TRBV27 to TRBJ2-5; 7 nucleotides line up with TRBD1. The germline V gene encodes CDR1 MNHEY and CDR2 SMNVEV (reference sequence). The CDR3 runs to 13 residues. V shed 3 bases and J 3 bases; nucleotides not matched to a gene: 1. CDR3 bases: TGTGCCAGCAGTTTGCAGGGGGAAGAGACCCAGTACTTC. Residues: CASSLQGEETQYF.

The rearrangement links TRBV19 to TRBJ2-5; 14 bases fit TRBD2. Looked up from germline, CDR1 is LNHDA and CDR2 is SQIVND (reference sequence). This CDR3 spans 16 amino acids. V lost 1 base and J lost 3; bases outside the gene matches: 1. The CDR3 region is CASSIGTSGRKETQYF. Written as DNA, the CDR3 is TGTGCCAGTAGTATAGGGACTAGCGGGAGGAAAGAGACCCAGTACTTC.

The chain recombines TRBV2 with TRBJ2-7, with D tentatively TRBD1 (6 bases). The CDR3 totals 15 residues. Germline CDR1 and CDR2: SNHLY and FYNNEI. The V end was cut by 5 bases, the J end by 2 bases, with 16 bases between. CDR3 region: CASSTSPTGTYEQYF. The DNA for the CDR3 is TGTGCCAGCAGTACTTCCCCGACAGGAACCTACGAGCAGTACTTC.

This rearrangement joins TRBV7-3 to TRBJ2-5; the match to TRBD2 covers 15 bases. The CDR3 consists of 20 residues. Germline values: CDR1 SGHTA, CDR2 FQGTGA. V lost 5 bases to trimming and J lost 5 bases; unmatched junction nucleotides: 18. This CDR3 is CASSHINGLAGGVSSETQYF. The DNA for the CDR3 is TGTGCCAGCAGCCACATTAATGGACTAGCGGGAGGGGTAAGCAGCGAGACCCAGTACTTC.

This clone came up a few times. This sample includes further DNA sequences coding for the same CDR3. The rearrangement uses TRBV19 and TRBJ1-1; TRBD1 is a possible D gene (6 bases). CDR1 and CDR2 from the germline V gene are LNHDA and SQIVND (reference sequence). There are 14 residues in the CDR3. Deletions cut 5 bases from V and 0 bases from J, with 10 bases between. CDR3 loop: CASSLQGLNTEAFF. DNA for the CDR3: TGTGCCAGTAGTCTACAGGGACTGAACACTGAAGCTTTCTTT.

The chain couples TRBV11-2 to TRBJ2-5; TRBD1 aligns across 8 bases. From germline, CDR1 is SGHAT and CDR2 FQNNGV. The CDR3 is 14 residues long. Trimming removed 5 bases from V and 1 base from J; junction bases left unmatched: 3. The CDR3 region has the DNA TGTGCCAGCAGCCTAGGGACAGGCCAAGAGACCCAGTACTTC. Translation: CASSLGTGQETQYF.

This clone was seen a few times. The chain joins TRBV7-8 to TRBJ2-1; 10 bases are shared with TRBD2. V gave up 4 bases and J gave up 10 bases; unmatched junction bases: 13. Germline values: CDR1 SGHVS, CDR2 FQNEAQ. The CDR3 has 16 amino acids. The CDR3 is CASSSPELAGRKEQFF. DNA for the CDR3: TGTGCCAGCAGCTCCCCCGAACTAGCGGGAAGGAAGGAGCAGTTCTTC.

This clone was detected once. The chain has TRBV28 and TRBJ1-4; the match to TRBD1 covers 7 bases. Trimming at V came to 5 bases and at J to 7 bases, leaving 7 bases not matched to a gene. CDR1 is MDHEN and CDR2 is SYDVKM in the germline V gene. The CDR3 sequence is 14 residues long. The CDR3 DNA reads as TGTGCCAGCAGTAACAGGGGTTTGACTGAAAAACTGTTTTTT. Protein product: CASSNRGLTEKLFF. Combining the CDR3 with reference TRBV28 and TRBJ1-4 gives the whole variable domain DVKVTQSSRYLVKRTGEKVFLECVQDMDHENMFWYRQDPGLGLRLIYFSYDVKMKEKGDIPEGYSVSREKKERFSLILESASTNQTSMYLCASSNRGLTEKLFFGSGTQLSVL.

The J gene is TRBJ2-2, the V gene TRBV5-1, with TRBD2 matching 8 bases. The length of the CDR3 is 18 residues. V was pared by 3 bases and J by 1 base, with 11 bases of the junction left unmatched. From germline, CDR1 is SGHRS and CDR2 YFSETQ. CDR3 coding DNA: TGCGCCAGCAGCTCCTCTGTATTAGCGGGGAGGAACACCGGGGAGCTGTTTTTT. It yields the protein CASSSSVLAGRNTGELFF.

This chain links TRBV10-3 with TRBJ2-1; 11 positions match TRBD2. Germline CDR1 reads ENHRY; CDR2 reads SYGVKD. The CDR3 spans 14 residues. The junction had 10 bases not matched to a gene; V was cut back by 8 bases and J by 10 bases. The CDR3 spells CAISGTSGLSEQFF. Written as DNA, the CDR3 is TGTGCCATCTCCGGGACTAGCGGATTGAGCGAGCAGTTCTTC.

This chain connects TRBV29-1 to TRBJ2-3; tentative D call: TRBD2 (5 bases). Germline V CDR1 and CDR2: SQVTM, ANQGSEA. V lost 0 bases and J 2 bases, leaving 12 bases between the germline ends. This CDR3 is built from 15 residues. The CDR3 DNA is TGCAGCGTTGAAGATAACGGGATACTCACAGATACGCAGTATTTT. Translating gives CSVEDNGILTDTQYF.

This clone was counted once. The rearrangement joins TRBV7-8 to TRBJ2-7, with 10 nucleotides matching TRBD2. In germline, CDR1 is SGHVS, CDR2 FQNEAQ. The CDR3 covers 17 residues. The ends lost 5 bases at V and 1 base at J; junction bases unmatched: 11. In nucleotides, the CDR3 is TGTGCCAGCAGCAGGGGACTAGCGAGATACTTATCCTACGAGCAGTACTTC. It is translated as CASSRGLARYLSYEQYF.

This clone was detected once. A junction boundary mismatches the germline segment, possibly from a read error. The gene calls are TRBV19 and TRBJ2-3, with 9 bases matching TRBD2. Per germline, CDR1 LNHDA and CDR2 SQIVND (reference sequence). The CDR3 has 15 amino acids. This chain's CDR3 is CASSDSGTSRDTQYF. DNA of the CDR3: TGTGCCAGTAGCGATTCCGGGACTAGCAGAGATACGCAGTATTTT.